What follows is one T cell receptor beta chain and its context. This sample's time point: patch test 2, 6 weeks after DPC sensitization. Treatment in this sample: therapeutic diphenylcyclopropenone sensitization with weekly scalp DPC. TCRdb recomputed calls from the RACE reads with MiXCR, one row per CDR3 protein. The top ten clones hold less than 1.5% of a sample with around 130,000 distinct CDR3 sequences, over 9.5% of them seen once. The sample comes from a study of human T cells and chemical hapten exposure. Germline-derived CDR1 and CDR2 are SEHNR and FQNEAQ (reference sequence). Trimming removed 3 bases from V and 5 bases from J, with 5 bases in between. The CDR3 loop spans 12 amino acids.

The specimen was whole blood, collected in connection with sensitization to the hapten diphenylcyclopropenone (DPC). The TCR was taken from a woman between 45 and 65 years old with alopecia areata. Some clones in this sample may be carry-over from other donors' samples. The chain couples TRBV7-9 to TRBJ1-5; D remains unclear. The CDR3 region has the DNA TGTGCCAGCAGCTTCGCGGATCAGCCCCAGCATTTT. Translation: CASSFADQPQHF.